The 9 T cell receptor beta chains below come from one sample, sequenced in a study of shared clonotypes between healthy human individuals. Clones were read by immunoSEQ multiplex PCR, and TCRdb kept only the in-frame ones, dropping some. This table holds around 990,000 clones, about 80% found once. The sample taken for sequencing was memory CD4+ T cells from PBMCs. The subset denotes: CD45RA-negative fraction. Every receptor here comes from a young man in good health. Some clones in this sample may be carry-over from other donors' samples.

The CDR3 spells CAGSTSGGTDTQYF. The CDR3 nucleotides are TGTGCCGGATCGACTAGCGGGGGAACAGATACGCAGTATTTT. The chain links TRBV2 to TRBJ2-3; 12 bases are a match to TRBD2. This CDR3 spans 14 amino acids. Germline CDR1 SNHLY, CDR2 FYNNEI. The trim removed 11 bases at V and 3 bases at J, leaving 6 bases unmatched.

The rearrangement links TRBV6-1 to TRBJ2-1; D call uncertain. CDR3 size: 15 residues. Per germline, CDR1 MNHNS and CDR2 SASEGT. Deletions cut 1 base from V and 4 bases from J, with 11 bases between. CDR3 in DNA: TGTGCCAGCAGTGAAGTTCCAGAACCATACAATGAGCAGTTCTTC. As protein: CASSEVPEPYNEQFF.

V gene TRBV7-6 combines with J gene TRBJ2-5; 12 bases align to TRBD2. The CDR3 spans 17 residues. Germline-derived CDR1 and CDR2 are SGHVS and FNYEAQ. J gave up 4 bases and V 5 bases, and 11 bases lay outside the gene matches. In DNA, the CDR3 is TGTGCCAGCAGCGACGCTAGCGGGAGGGCCCTTGGAGAGACCCAGTACTTC. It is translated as CASSDASGRALGETQYF.

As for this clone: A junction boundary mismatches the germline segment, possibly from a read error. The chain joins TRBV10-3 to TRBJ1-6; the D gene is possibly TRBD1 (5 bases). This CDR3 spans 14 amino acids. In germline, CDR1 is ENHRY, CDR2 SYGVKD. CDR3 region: CAISGQGFNSPLHF. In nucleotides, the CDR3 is TGTGCCATTAGTGGGCAGGGTTTTAATTCACCCCTCCACTTT.

CDR3 nucleotides: TGTGCCAGCAGTACAAACAGGCGATTGAACACTGAAGCTTTCTTT. This gives the protein CASSTNRRLNTEAFF. The genes are TRBV2 and TRBJ1-1; tentative D call: TRBD1 (5 bases). Germline CDR1 reads SNHLY; CDR2 reads FYNNEI. Trimming took 5 bases from V and 0 from J, leaving 13 bases between them. The CDR3 runs to 15 residues.

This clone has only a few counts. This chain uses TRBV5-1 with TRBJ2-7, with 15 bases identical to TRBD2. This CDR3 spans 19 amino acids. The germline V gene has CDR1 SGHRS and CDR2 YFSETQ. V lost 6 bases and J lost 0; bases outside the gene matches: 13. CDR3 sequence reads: CASTVGLAGGSFYSYEQYF. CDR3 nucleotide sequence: TGCGCCAGCACCGTGGGACTAGCGGGAGGATCCTTTTACTCCTACGAGCAGTACTTC.

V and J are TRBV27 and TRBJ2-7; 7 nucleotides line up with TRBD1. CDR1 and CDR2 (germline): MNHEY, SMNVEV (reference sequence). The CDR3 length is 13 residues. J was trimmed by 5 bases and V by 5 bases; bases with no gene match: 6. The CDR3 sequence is CASSPTGVNEQYF. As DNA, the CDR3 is TGTGCCAGCAGTCCCACAGGGGTTAACGAGCAGTACTTC.

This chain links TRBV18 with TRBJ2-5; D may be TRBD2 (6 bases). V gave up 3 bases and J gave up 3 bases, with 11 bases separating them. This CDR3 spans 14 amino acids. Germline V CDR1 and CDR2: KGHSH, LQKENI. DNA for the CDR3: TGTGCCAGCTCACCGAAAACTAGCAAAGAGACCCAGTACTTC. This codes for CASSPKTSKETQYF.

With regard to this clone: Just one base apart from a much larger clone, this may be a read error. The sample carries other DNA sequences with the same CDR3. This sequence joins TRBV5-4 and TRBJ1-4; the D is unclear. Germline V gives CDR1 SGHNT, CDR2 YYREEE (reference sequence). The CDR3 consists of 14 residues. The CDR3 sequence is CASSVEVGFEKLFF. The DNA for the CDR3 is TGTGCTAGCAGCGTGGAGGTGGGGTTTGAAAAACTGTTTTTT.